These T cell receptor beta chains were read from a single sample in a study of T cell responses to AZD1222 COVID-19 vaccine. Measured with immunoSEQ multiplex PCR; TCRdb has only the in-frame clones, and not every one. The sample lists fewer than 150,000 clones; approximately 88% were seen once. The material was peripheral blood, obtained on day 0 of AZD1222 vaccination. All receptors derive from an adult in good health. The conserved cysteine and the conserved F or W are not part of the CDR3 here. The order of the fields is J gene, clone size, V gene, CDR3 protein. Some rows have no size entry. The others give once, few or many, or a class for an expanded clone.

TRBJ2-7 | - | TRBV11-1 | ASSPAGGAGYEQY
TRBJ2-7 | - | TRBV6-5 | ASSNSLDSLYEQY
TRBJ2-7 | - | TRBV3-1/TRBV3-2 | ASSQSGVYEQY
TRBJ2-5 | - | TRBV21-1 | ASSTIQGEPKETQY
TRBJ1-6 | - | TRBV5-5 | ASSLGDRVPPLH
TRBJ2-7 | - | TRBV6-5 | ASSLVQGPYEQY
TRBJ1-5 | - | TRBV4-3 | ASSQGPSNQPQH
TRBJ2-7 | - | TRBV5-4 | ASRLDSDSYEQY
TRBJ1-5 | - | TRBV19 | ASSIMTNQPQH
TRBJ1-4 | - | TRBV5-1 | ASSYGQGLVLNNEKLF
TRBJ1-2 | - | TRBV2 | ASSDDYGYT
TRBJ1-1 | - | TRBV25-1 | ASSVGLNTEAF
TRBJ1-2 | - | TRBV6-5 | ASRTGQASYYT
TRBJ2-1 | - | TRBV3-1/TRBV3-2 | ASSQAGLGEQF
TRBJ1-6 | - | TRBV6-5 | ASSFDRSISPLH
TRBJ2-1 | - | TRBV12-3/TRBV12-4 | ASSGLAPNEQF
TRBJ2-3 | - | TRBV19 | ASSTIYGSHTQY
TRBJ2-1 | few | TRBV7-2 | ASSRTSGGGYNEQF
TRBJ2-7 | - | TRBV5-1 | ASSLRGFPYEQY
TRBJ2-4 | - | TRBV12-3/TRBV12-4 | ASSGGGNIQY
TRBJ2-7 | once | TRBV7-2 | ASSFGAAGSAEQY
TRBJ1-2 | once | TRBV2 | ASSLLQGQSYT
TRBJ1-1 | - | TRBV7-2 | ASSFLGQGSTEAF
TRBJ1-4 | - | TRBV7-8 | ASSLREGNLAEKLF
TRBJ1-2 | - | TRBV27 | ASSALRGGDPGYT
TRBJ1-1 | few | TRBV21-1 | ASRRSGTENTEAF
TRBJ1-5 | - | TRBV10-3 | AISEGSGDQPQH
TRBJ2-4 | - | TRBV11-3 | ASSDPTGQNIQY
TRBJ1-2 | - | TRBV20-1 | SAPTVPGYT
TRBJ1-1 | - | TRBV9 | ASSVGMGEAF
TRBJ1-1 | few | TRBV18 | ASSPSVGGRGTEAF
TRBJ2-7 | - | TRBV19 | ASSISAQSLPSYEQY
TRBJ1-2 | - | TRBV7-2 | ASSWTQEKGYT
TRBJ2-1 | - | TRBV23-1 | ASIEGQGSRNEQF
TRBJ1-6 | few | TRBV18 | ASSYGTANSPLH
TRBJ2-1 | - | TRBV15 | ATSFLQGRYNEQF
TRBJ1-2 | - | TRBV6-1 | ASSEGEGSYGYT
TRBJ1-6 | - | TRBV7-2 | ASRGDRAGLNSPLH
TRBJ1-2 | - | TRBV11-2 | ASSSLGTYGYT
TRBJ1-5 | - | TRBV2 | ASSESNSNQPQH
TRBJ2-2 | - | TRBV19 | ASSSGRITGELF
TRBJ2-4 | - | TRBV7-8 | ASSHPTGGESGKNIQY
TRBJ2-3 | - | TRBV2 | ASSVGTSGTQY
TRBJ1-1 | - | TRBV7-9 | ASSQEPGGPLNTEAF
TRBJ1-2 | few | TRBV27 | ASSLSGLQGTGYT
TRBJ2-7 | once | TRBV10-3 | ATWTGFGYEQY
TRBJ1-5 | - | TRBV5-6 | ASSLGWDGNQPQH
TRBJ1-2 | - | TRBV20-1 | SAAGFYGYT
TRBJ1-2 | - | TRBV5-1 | ASSLSEGADDGYT
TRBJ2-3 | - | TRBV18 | ASSPPGGTVTDTQY
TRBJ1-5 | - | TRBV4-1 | ASSQGSGGDQPQH
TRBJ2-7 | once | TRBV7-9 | ASSLSGSAYEQY
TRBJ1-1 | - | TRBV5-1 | ASSLQFGGGGMNTEAF
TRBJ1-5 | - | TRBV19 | ASEMKYSNQPQH
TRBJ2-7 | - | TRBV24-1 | ATSDQTYEQY